The present T cell receptor (beta chain) was sequenced within a study of OX40 agonist ivuxolimab in advanced cancers. The CDR3 has 13 amino acids. Germline V gene lookup returns CDR1 SGHTA and CDR2 FQGNSA. The ends were cut back, 5 bases at V and 10 bases at J, with 15 bases in the middle. Libraries were prepared by immunoSEQ multiplex PCR; TCRdb keeps only in-frame clonotypes and omits some of them. The table has 20,000 to 25,000 clones, just under 90% seen once. The chain carries TRBV7-2 and TRBJ1-5; D is uncertain. This specimen was CD4+ or CD8+ T cells sorted from blood, taken in a trial of the OX40 agonist ivuxolimab. The sequence came from an adult with an advanced solid tumor such as melanoma, head and neck, liver or kidney cancer. The CDR3 spells CASSLTLLDPQHF. The DNA for the CDR3 is TGTGCCAGCAGCCTGACCCTATTGGATCCCCAGCATTTT.